This TCR beta chain was captured by sequencing in a study of response to subunit inactivated influenza vaccine. CDR1 is LGHDT, CDR2 YNNKEL, per germline (reference sequence). The CDR3 runs 15 residues. With 0 bases removed from V and 3 bases from J, the gap between germline ends came to 11 bases. Overall study results and limits: Authors suggested that a seasonal influenza vaccination recruits few new T cells each time.

Concerning this clonotype: Its target is unknown.

MiXCR, run by TCRdb on the RT-PCR reads, gives a single entry per CDR3 protein. This sample has 700,000 to 800,000 distinct CDR3 sequences, with about 18% found just once. Here the sequenced sample was PBMCs from blood, taken 5 days after vaccination. The V call is TRBV3-1, the J call TRBJ1-1; D uncertain. The TCR comes from a man aged 50 to 59 who received an inactivated influenza vaccine. The CDR3 is CASSQDVMVYTEAFF. The CDR3 DNA follows: TGTGCCAGCAGCCAAGATGTCATGGTTTACACTGAAGCTTTCTTT. Supplemented by reference TRBV3-1 and TRBJ1-1, the full variable domain reads DTAVSQTPKYLVTQMGNDKSIKCEQNLGHDTMYWYKQDSKKFLKIMFSYNNKELIINETVPNRFSPKSPDKAHLNLHINSLELGDSAVYFCASSQDVMVYTEAFFGQGTRLTVV.